This TCR beta chain comes out of a study of T cells in narcolepsy. Study-level background: Enrolled donors included narcolepsy type 1 or type 2 patients and healthy controls. Broader study findings: Healthy controls reportedly lacked the autoreactive clonotypes serially found in patients' blood. Autoreactive clone sequences were missing from some blood memory CD4+ repertoires. HCRT-specific and TRIB2-specific autoreactive clonotypes appeared among same-patient CSF and blood CD4+ clonotypes.

Generated by immunoSEQ multiplex PCR, the TCRdb table keeps only in-frame clones and is missing some. Of fewer than 25,000 clones in the sample, 81% were seen once. The CDR3 runs 14 residues. Trimming took off 2 bases at V and 7 bases at J, with 11 bases between the two ends. Germline V CDR1 and CDR2: SGHAT, FQNNGV. Concerning this clone itself: Antigen specificity is unknown.

The sequencing sample was made of memory (CD45RA-) CD4+ T cells from blood. J is TRBJ2-2 and V is TRBV11-2, with D unclear. This TCR was sampled from a human donor in good health. The CDR3 sequence is CASSLMQASGELFF. The CDR3 DNA is TGTGCCAGCAGCTTAATGCAGGCGAGCGGGGAGCTGTTTTTT.